The rows below give T cell receptor beta chains drawn from one sample of a study of T cell responses to AZD1222 COVID-19 vaccine. Sequenced by immunoSEQ multiplex PCR; TCRdb stores in-frame clones only, minus some. The data hold about 120,000 clones, with about 88% observed a single time. The starting material was peripheral blood, obtained on day 0 of AZD1222 vaccination. Source of these receptors: an adult in good health. CDR3s include the opening cysteine and the closing phenylalanine or tryptophan. Each record gives: J gene, clone size, D gene, V gene, CDR3 DNA, CDR3 protein. D genes are given only for firm matches. Only part of the rows carry a size: once, few, many, or a class if the clone is expanded.

j_call: TRBJ1-5; clone_size: .; d_call: .; v_call: TRBV3-1/TRBV3-2; cdr3_nt: TGTGCCAGCAGCTCACAGGGTAATCAGCCCCAGCATTTT; cdr3_aa: CASSSQGNQPQHF
j_call: TRBJ2-1; clone_size: .; d_call: .; v_call: TRBV6-1; cdr3_nt: TGTGCCAGCAGTGAGGTCCAGGGCTCCTACAATGAGCAGTTCTTC; cdr3_aa: CASSEVQGSYNEQFF
j_call: TRBJ1-1; clone_size: .; d_call: .; v_call: TRBV30; cdr3_nt: TGTGCCTGGATTAGGGCCGGGGGTCGGGCTGAAGCTTTCTTT; cdr3_aa: CAWIRAGGRAEAFF
j_call: TRBJ2-1; clone_size: .; d_call: TRBD2; v_call: TRBV4-1; cdr3_nt: TGCGCCAGCAGCCTGACTAGCGGCTCCTACAATGAGCAGTTCTTC; cdr3_aa: CASSLTSGSYNEQFF
j_call: TRBJ1-2; clone_size: .; d_call: TRBD1; v_call: TRBV5-1; cdr3_nt: TGCGCCAGCAGCCCCTCGGGACAGAGCTACTATGGCTACACCTTC; cdr3_aa: CASSPSGQSYYGYTF
j_call: TRBJ1-2; clone_size: .; d_call: .; v_call: TRBV28; cdr3_nt: TGTGCCAGCAGGGCAGATGACGGCTACACCTTC; cdr3_aa: CASRADDGYTF
j_call: TRBJ2-5; clone_size: .; d_call: TRBD2; v_call: TRBV7-9; cdr3_nt: TGTGCCAGCAGCGATAGCGGGGGGGAGACCCAGTACTTC; cdr3_aa: CASSDSGGETQYF
j_call: TRBJ1-2; clone_size: .; d_call: .; v_call: TRBV7-9; cdr3_nt: TGTGCCAGCAGCTTAGCGCTGGGGACCCGAAGCTATGGCTACACCTTC; cdr3_aa: CASSLALGTRSYGYTF
j_call: TRBJ2-3; clone_size: .; d_call: TRBD2; v_call: TRBV9; cdr3_nt: TGTGCCAGCAGCGCGCTAGCGGCCCGCACAGATACGCAGTATTTT; cdr3_aa: CASSALAARTDTQYF
j_call: TRBJ2-1; clone_size: few; d_call: TRBD2; v_call: TRBV6-4; cdr3_nt: TGTGCCAGCAGTGAGGAAGCGGGAGGGTACTACAATGAGCAGTTCTTC; cdr3_aa: CASSEEAGGYYNEQFF
j_call: TRBJ2-1; clone_size: .; d_call: TRBD1; v_call: TRBV15; cdr3_nt: TGTGCCACCAGCCAAGGGGGCCAGCGAGAGCTCAATGAGCAGTTCTTC; cdr3_aa: CATSQGGQRELNEQFF
j_call: TRBJ2-7; clone_size: .; d_call: TRBD2; v_call: TRBV6-2/TRBV6-3; cdr3_nt: TGTGCCAGCAGTTACCCCGGGCTAGCGGGCTACGAGCAGTACTTC; cdr3_aa: CASSYPGLAGYEQYF
j_call: TRBJ2-4; clone_size: .; d_call: .; v_call: TRBV2; cdr3_nt: TGTGCCAGCCGTGCGGGCCCGCAGGGCATTCAGTACTTC; cdr3_aa: CASRAGPQGIQYF
j_call: TRBJ1-2; clone_size: many; d_call: .; v_call: TRBV25-1; cdr3_nt: TGTGCCAGCACCCCGGGAGAGGTTTCTGGCTACACCTTC; cdr3_aa: CASTPGEVSGYTF
j_call: TRBJ2-2; clone_size: .; d_call: .; v_call: TRBV6-5; cdr3_nt: TGTGCCAGCACTGCAAGATTGGGGCGGACCGGGGAGCTGTTTTTT; cdr3_aa: CASTARLGRTGELFF
j_call: TRBJ2-1; clone_size: .; d_call: .; v_call: TRBV7-9; cdr3_nt: TGTGCCTCTGCGGTTGGGGGTTACAATGAGCAGTTCTTC; cdr3_aa: CASAVGGYNEQFF
j_call: TRBJ2-7; clone_size: .; d_call: .; v_call: TRBV5-1; cdr3_nt: TGCGCCAGCAGCTTGGGTAAGGACGAGCAGTACTTC; cdr3_aa: CASSLGKDEQYF
j_call: TRBJ2-7; clone_size: few; d_call: TRBD1; v_call: TRBV28; cdr3_nt: TGTGCCAGCAGTACCCGGACAGGGGGGTCCTACGAGCAGTACTTC; cdr3_aa: CASSTRTGGSYEQYF
j_call: TRBJ1-2; clone_size: .; d_call: .; v_call: TRBV5-1; cdr3_nt: TGCGCCAGCAGCCGAGAGCCGGCCCTAAACTATGGCTACACCTTC; cdr3_aa: CASSREPALNYGYTF
j_call: TRBJ1-6; clone_size: .; d_call: TRBD1; v_call: TRBV7-9; cdr3_nt: TGTGCCAGCAGCTTAGCGGCAGGACAGGGAGGTTCACCCCTCCACTTT; cdr3_aa: CASSLAAGQGGSPLHF
j_call: TRBJ1-1; clone_size: .; d_call: TRBD1; v_call: TRBV7-8; cdr3_nt: TGTGCCAGCAGCTTGATGCAGGGGGGGACTGAAGCTTTCTTT; cdr3_aa: CASSLMQGGTEAFF
j_call: TRBJ1-2; clone_size: .; d_call: TRBD1; v_call: TRBV18; cdr3_nt: TGTGCCAGCTCACCAGACAGGGGGCATGGCTACACCTTC; cdr3_aa: CASSPDRGHGYTF
j_call: TRBJ2-1; clone_size: .; d_call: .; v_call: TRBV4-1; cdr3_nt: TGCGCCAGCAGCCAAGATCTGGGGGCCCGCTCCTACAATGAGCAGTTCTTC; cdr3_aa: CASSQDLGARSYNEQFF
j_call: TRBJ1-5; clone_size: .; d_call: .; v_call: TRBV7-2; cdr3_nt: TGTGCCAGCAGACTCGTACAGGGCGGCAATCAGCCCCAGCATTTT; cdr3_aa: CASRLVQGGNQPQHF
j_call: TRBJ1-1; clone_size: once; d_call: .; v_call: TRBV19; cdr3_nt: TGTGCCAGTAGTACGGGAGTGGGGACTGAAGCTTTCTTT; cdr3_aa: CASSTGVGTEAFF
j_call: TRBJ1-1; clone_size: .; d_call: .; v_call: TRBV18; cdr3_nt: TGTGCCAGCTCACCACCTTGGGGGAGCACTGAAGCTTTCTTT; cdr3_aa: CASSPPWGSTEAFF
j_call: TRBJ2-1; clone_size: .; d_call: .; v_call: TRBV3-1/TRBV3-2; cdr3_nt: TGTGCCAGCAGAATGGGGGGTGAGCAGTTCTTC; cdr3_aa: CASRMGGEQFF
j_call: TRBJ2-7; clone_size: .; d_call: .; v_call: TRBV7-9; cdr3_nt: TGTGCCAGCAGCTTCAGCTCCTACGAGCAGTACTTC; cdr3_aa: CASSFSSYEQYF
j_call: TRBJ1-2; clone_size: .; d_call: .; v_call: TRBV6-4; cdr3_nt: TGTGCCAGCAGTGACTCATATGTAACAGACAGGCCCCCGGGTGGCTACACCTTC; cdr3_aa: CASSDSYVTDRPPGGYTF
j_call: TRBJ1-2; clone_size: .; d_call: TRBD1; v_call: TRBV6-4; cdr3_nt: TGTGCCAGCAGGCCCACAGGGGGAGGCGGCTACACCTTC; cdr3_aa: CASRPTGGGGYTF
j_call: TRBJ1-1; clone_size: .; d_call: .; v_call: TRBV28; cdr3_nt: TGTGCCAGCAGACCGGGGCCGCTGACTGAAGCTTTCTTT; cdr3_aa: CASRPGPLTEAFF
j_call: TRBJ1-2; clone_size: .; d_call: TRBD1; v_call: TRBV5-8; cdr3_nt: TGTGCCAGCAGCCGCCCCCAGACAGGGGACTATGGCTACACCTTC; cdr3_aa: CASSRPQTGDYGYTF
j_call: TRBJ2-2; clone_size: .; d_call: TRBD2; v_call: TRBV9; cdr3_nt: TGTGCCAGCAGCGTAGTACTAGCGGGAGGGGCGAACACCGGGGAGCTGTTTTTT; cdr3_aa: CASSVVLAGGANTGELFF
j_call: TRBJ2-3; clone_size: .; d_call: TRBD2; v_call: TRBV9; cdr3_nt: TGTGCCAGCAGCGTATCGAACGGGAGGCTCACAGATACGCAGTATTTT; cdr3_aa: CASSVSNGRLTDTQYF
j_call: TRBJ2-1; clone_size: .; d_call: TRBD1; v_call: TRBV7-6; cdr3_nt: TGTGCCAGCAGCTTAGCAGGGGGCGCCTACAATGAGCAGTTCTTC; cdr3_aa: CASSLAGGAYNEQFF
j_call: TRBJ1-5; clone_size: .; d_call: TRBD1; v_call: TRBV19; cdr3_nt: TGTGCCAGTACTCCGGGACAGAGCAATCAGCCCCAGCATTTT; cdr3_aa: CASTPGQSNQPQHF
j_call: TRBJ1-5; clone_size: once; d_call: .; v_call: TRBV2; cdr3_nt: TGTGCCAGCCTACCGGACATTAGCAATCAGCCCCAGCATTTT; cdr3_aa: CASLPDISNQPQHF
j_call: TRBJ1-5; clone_size: .; d_call: .; v_call: TRBV6-5; cdr3_nt: TGTGCCAGCAGGTTGACCCACTCCTCGCCCCAGCATTTT; cdr3_aa: CASRLTHSSPQHF
j_call: TRBJ2-3; clone_size: once; d_call: TRBD2; v_call: TRBV27; cdr3_nt: TGTGCCAGCAGTTCGGGACTAGCGGGAGTTTTAGATACGCAGTATTTT; cdr3_aa: CASSSGLAGVLDTQYF
j_call: TRBJ2-2; clone_size: few; d_call: TRBD1; v_call: TRBV6-1; cdr3_nt: TGTGCCAGCAGTGCGGACAGGGATTCGTTGGACACCGGGGAGCTGTTTTTT; cdr3_aa: CASSADRDSLDTGELFF
j_call: TRBJ2-3; clone_size: .; d_call: TRBD2; v_call: TRBV24-1; cdr3_nt: TGTGCCACCAGTGATCCTACTAGCGGGAGCCGTCATACGCAGTATTTT; cdr3_aa: CATSDPTSGSRHTQYF
j_call: TRBJ1-4; clone_size: .; d_call: .; v_call: TRBV9; cdr3_nt: TGTGCCAGCAGCGCCGACGGAAGGGAAAAACTGTTTTTT; cdr3_aa: CASSADGREKLFF
j_call: TRBJ1-5; clone_size: .; d_call: TRBD1; v_call: TRBV15; cdr3_nt: TGTGCCACCAGCAGGTGGGCAGGGGGTGCTAGCAATCAGCCCCAGCATTTT; cdr3_aa: CATSRWAGGASNQPQHF
j_call: TRBJ1-1; clone_size: .; d_call: .; v_call: TRBV30; cdr3_nt: TGTGCCTGGAGGCCACGGACAATCTCCGAAGCTTTCTTT; cdr3_aa: CAWRPRTISEAFF
j_call: TRBJ2-1; clone_size: .; d_call: TRBD2; v_call: TRBV7-8; cdr3_nt: TGTGCCAGCAGCCCCGGGACTAGGAGGGGGAATGAGCAGTTCTTC; cdr3_aa: CASSPGTRRGNEQFF
j_call: TRBJ1-1; clone_size: .; d_call: .; v_call: TRBV18; cdr3_nt: TGTGCCAGCTCACCACAGGGGTCCGGTACTGAAGCTTTCTTT; cdr3_aa: CASSPQGSGTEAFF
j_call: TRBJ1-2; clone_size: once; d_call: .; v_call: TRBV15; cdr3_nt: TGTGCCACCAGCAAACGGGAGACCTATGGCTACACCTTC; cdr3_aa: CATSKRETYGYTF
j_call: TRBJ1-1; clone_size: once; d_call: .; v_call: TRBV30; cdr3_nt: TGTGCCTGGAGGTTCAGGATCACTGAAGCTTTCTTT; cdr3_aa: CAWRFRITEAFF
j_call: TRBJ2-3; clone_size: .; d_call: .; v_call: TRBV19; cdr3_nt: TGTGCCAGTAGTATCGGGGCCCGTCGGAGCACAGATACGCAGTATTTT; cdr3_aa: CASSIGARRSTDTQYF
j_call: TRBJ2-5; clone_size: .; d_call: .; v_call: TRBV19; cdr3_nt: TGTGCCAGTAGTATCGGAGGGGGGCTGGGGGAGACCCAGTACTTC; cdr3_aa: CASSIGGGLGETQYF
j_call: TRBJ1-3; clone_size: .; d_call: .; v_call: TRBV25-1; cdr3_nt: TGTGCCAGCAGTGAGGTAAAAGGGCAGGGAAACACCATATATTTT; cdr3_aa: CASSEVKGQGNTIYF
j_call: TRBJ2-5; clone_size: .; d_call: .; v_call: TRBV7-7; cdr3_nt: TGTGCTAGCAGCTTAGTTGGCGGAGACCAAGAGACCCAGTACTTC; cdr3_aa: CASSLVGGDQETQYF
j_call: TRBJ2-1; clone_size: once; d_call: TRBD2; v_call: TRBV28; cdr3_nt: TGTGCCAGCAGGTCGGGAGGATCCAATGAGCAGTTCTTC; cdr3_aa: CASRSGGSNEQFF
j_call: TRBJ2-7; clone_size: .; d_call: .; v_call: TRBV27; cdr3_nt: TGTGCCAGCAGTTTAGGCTTCTCCTACGAGCAGTACTTC; cdr3_aa: CASSLGFSYEQYF
j_call: TRBJ1-5; clone_size: .; d_call: .; v_call: TRBV27; cdr3_nt: TGTGCCAGCAGGCGGGGGGAAAGCAATCAGCCCCAGCATTTT; cdr3_aa: CASRRGESNQPQHF
j_call: TRBJ2-5; clone_size: .; d_call: TRBD2; v_call: TRBV25-1; cdr3_nt: TGTGCCAGCAGTGACCTACGTAGCGGGAGGGCAGGAGAGACCCAGTACTTC; cdr3_aa: CASSDLRSGRAGETQYF
j_call: TRBJ1-5; clone_size: .; d_call: TRBD1; v_call: TRBV19; cdr3_nt: TGTGCCAGTAGTATAACCGGGACAGGGAGCCAGCCCCAGCATTTT; cdr3_aa: CASSITGTGSQPQHF
j_call: TRBJ2-1; clone_size: .; d_call: .; v_call: TRBV27; cdr3_nt: TGTGCCAGCAGACAGGGCTACAATGAGCAGTTCTTC; cdr3_aa: CASRQGYNEQFF
j_call: TRBJ2-2; clone_size: .; d_call: TRBD2; v_call: TRBV28; cdr3_nt: TGTGCCAGCAGTGTAGCGGGGGCGTACACCGGGGAGCTGTTTTTT; cdr3_aa: CASSVAGAYTGELFF